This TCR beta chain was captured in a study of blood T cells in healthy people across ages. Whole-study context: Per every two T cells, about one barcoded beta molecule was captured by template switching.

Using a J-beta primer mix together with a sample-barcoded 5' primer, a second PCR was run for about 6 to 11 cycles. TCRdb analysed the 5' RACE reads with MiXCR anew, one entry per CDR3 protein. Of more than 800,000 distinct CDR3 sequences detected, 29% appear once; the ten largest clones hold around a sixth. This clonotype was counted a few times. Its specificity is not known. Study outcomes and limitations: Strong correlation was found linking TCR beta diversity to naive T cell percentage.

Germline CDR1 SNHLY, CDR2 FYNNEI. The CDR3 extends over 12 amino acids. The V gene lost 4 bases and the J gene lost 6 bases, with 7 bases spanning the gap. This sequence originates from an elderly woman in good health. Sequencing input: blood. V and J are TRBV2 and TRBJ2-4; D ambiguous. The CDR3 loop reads CASSGSSNIQYF. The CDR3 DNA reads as TGTGCCAGCAGTGGGTCCTCAAACATTCAGTACTTC.